The clone carrying this TCR beta chain has only a few counts. Trimming removed 0 bases from V and 2 bases from J, with 13 bases in between. The CDR3 consists of 16 residues. Germline loops: CDR1 SGHNT, CDR2 YENEEA. This specimen belongs to a study of T-cell reconstitution after alpha-beta-depleted transplantation in children. It was with unique molecular identifiers that the TCRbeta library was prepared. TCRdb reanalysed the PCR reads using MiXCR and keeps one entry per CDR3 protein. The sample contains roughly 500,000 distinct CDR3 sequences, under 15% of which appear only once. The receptor was derived from a human donor who donated a stem cell graft to a child with combined immunodeficiency. The chain combines TRBV11-3 with TRBJ2-5, with D uncertain. Sample: PBMCs from the stem cell graft donor, taken from the stem cell graft. Here the CDR3 reads CASSLESNYLQETQYF. CDR3 coding DNA: TGTGCCAGCAGCTTAGAGTCCAATTACCTACAAGAGACCCAGTACTTC.